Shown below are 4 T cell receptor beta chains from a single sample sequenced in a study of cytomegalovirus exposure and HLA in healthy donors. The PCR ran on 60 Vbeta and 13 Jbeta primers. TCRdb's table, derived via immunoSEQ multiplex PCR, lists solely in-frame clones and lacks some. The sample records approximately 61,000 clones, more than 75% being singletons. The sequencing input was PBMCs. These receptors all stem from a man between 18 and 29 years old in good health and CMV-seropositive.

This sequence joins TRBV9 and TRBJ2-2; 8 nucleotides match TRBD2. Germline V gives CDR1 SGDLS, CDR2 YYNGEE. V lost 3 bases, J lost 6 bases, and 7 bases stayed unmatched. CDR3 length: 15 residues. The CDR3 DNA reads TGTGCCAGCAGCGGTAGCGGGGTAGGTGCCGGGGAGCTGTTTTTT. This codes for CASSGSGVGAGELFF.

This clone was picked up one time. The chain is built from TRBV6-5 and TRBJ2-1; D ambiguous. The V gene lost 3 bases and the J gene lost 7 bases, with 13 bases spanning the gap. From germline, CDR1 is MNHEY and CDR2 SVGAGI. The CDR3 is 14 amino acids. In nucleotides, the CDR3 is TGTGCCAGCAGTTATGTGGGTCCGCGGAATGAGCAGTTCTTC. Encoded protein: CASSYVGPRNEQFF.

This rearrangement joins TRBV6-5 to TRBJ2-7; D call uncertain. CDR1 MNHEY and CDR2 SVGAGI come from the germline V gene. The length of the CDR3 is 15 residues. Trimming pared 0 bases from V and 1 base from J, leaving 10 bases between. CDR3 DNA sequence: TGTGCCAGCAGTTACTCGGCTGCCCCGTCCTACGAGCAGTACTTC. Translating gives CASSYSAAPSYEQYF.

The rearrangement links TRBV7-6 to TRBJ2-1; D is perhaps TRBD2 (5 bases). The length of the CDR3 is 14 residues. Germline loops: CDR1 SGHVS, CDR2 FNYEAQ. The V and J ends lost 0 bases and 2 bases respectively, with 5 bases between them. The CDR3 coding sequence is TGTGCCAGCAGCTTAGCCGGGGCCTACAATGAGCAGTTCTTC. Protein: CASSLAGAYNEQFF.